The entry that follows covers one T cell receptor beta chain sequence. As yet, its antigen is unknown. This may arise from a read error, as a much more abundant clone is one base away. The data are from a study of breast tumors, draining lymph nodes, adjacent tissues. Study-level points and caveats: Tumor and nontumor repertoires were significantly more similar in luminal-like than in basal-like breast cancer. That most tumor T cells come from lymph nodes remained unproven. Tumors had less TCR diversity than lymph nodes, more than nontumor tissue.

The lymph nodes were axillary draining lymph nodes from breast cancer patients. CDR1 and CDR2 from the germline V gene are MDHEN and SYDVKM. This CDR3 spans 11 amino acids. A single record per CDR3 protein comes from TCRdb applying MiXCR to the multiplex PCR reads. The sample lists about 140,000 distinct CDR3 sequences; 32% were seen once. Material: axillary lymph node tissue. The V gene is TRBV28, the J gene TRBJ2-7; no clear D. The sequence derives from a female donor with breast cancer. Some clones in this sample may be carry-over from other donors' samples. CDR3 DNA: TGTGCCAACAGTTCCGCCTTCGAGCAGTACTTC. Translated: CANSSAFEQYF.